The 15 T cell receptor beta chains below come from one sample, sequenced in a study of T cell changes during pregnancy in multiple sclerosis. Method: immunoSEQ multiplex PCR; TCRdb's copy keeps in-frame clones and lacks some. In the table there are about 38,000 clones, over 90% of which are singletons. This material consisted of CD4+ T cells from peripheral blood mononuclear cells, taken after pregnancy. These receptors all stem from a female donor in good health, enrolled as a control in a pregnancy study.

The rearrangement uses TRBV19 and TRBJ2-5; 11 nucleotides align to TRBD2. V dropped 2 bases and J dropped 1; count of bases not matched to a gene: 6. In germline, CDR1 is LNHDA, CDR2 SQIVND (reference sequence). The CDR3 is 17 residues long. CDR3 residues: CASSIRATSGAQETQYF. For the CDR3, the DNA is TGTGCCAGTAGTATAAGAGCGACTAGCGGGGCCCAAGAGACCCAGTACTTC.

The chain is built from TRBV11-2 and TRBJ2-5, with a weak D call TRBD1 (5 bases). The CDR3 runs 15 residues. Germline V lookup: CDR1 SGHAT, CDR2 FQNNGV. Trimming shortened V by 1 base and J by 4 bases, and 13 bases separated the two germline ends. The CDR3 nucleotides are TGTGCCAGCAGCTTAGTGGCAGGGAAGGTAGAGACCCAGTACTTC. Its translation: CASSLVAGKVETQYF.

The genes are TRBV30 and TRBJ2-2; a weak D match, TRBD1 (6 bases). The CDR3 sequence is 13 residues long. The V end lost 3 bases, the J end lost 6 bases, and 11 bases lay between the germline ends. In germline, CDR1 is GTSNPN, CDR2 SVGIG (reference sequence). The CDR3 reads CAWSLTGPGELFF. The CDR3 DNA reads as TGTGCCTGGAGCCTAACAGGGCCCGGGGAGCTGTTTTTT.

This chain connects TRBV4-1 to TRBJ2-7; 7 nucleotides line up with TRBD1. The CDR3 is made up of 17 amino acids. Germline trimming cut 0 bases from V and 7 bases from J; bases unmatched to any gene: 15. Looked up from germline, CDR1 is MGHRA and CDR2 is YSYEKL. This CDR3 is CASSQDPDRAQLGEQYF. Written as DNA, the CDR3 is TGCGCCAGCAGCCAAGACCCCGACAGGGCTCAACTCGGGGAGCAGTACTTC.

The chain employs TRBV7-9 and TRBJ1-1; D might be TRBD1 (6 bases). V lost 1 base and J 5 bases, leaving 11 bases between the germline ends. This CDR3 has 14 amino acids. Germline V CDR1 and CDR2: SEHNR, FQNEAQ (reference sequence). The CDR3 bases are TGTGCCAGCAGCTTAGGGACAGCGAGGACTGAAGCTTTCTTT. Translating it yields CASSLGTARTEAFF.

This clone has a handful of counts. The CDR3 spells CASSFQTASPLHF. CDR3 bases: TGTGCCAGCAGCTTTCAAACAGCCTCACCCCTCCACTTT. This rearrangement joins TRBV7-9 to TRBJ1-6; D uncertain. The CDR3 runs 13 residues. V lost 3 bases, J lost 10 bases, and 10 bases lay in between. Germline V gene data show CDR1 as SEHNR and CDR2 as FQNEAQ (reference sequence).

The chain combines TRBV7-9 with TRBJ2-1, with TRBD2 matching 14 bases. Germline CDR1 SEHNR, CDR2 FQNEAQ (reference sequence). Unmatched junction bases numbered 9, after V lost 3 bases and J lost 8 bases. CDR3 length equals 17 residues. In DNA, the CDR3 is TGTGCCAGCAGCTTTGGCGGGACTAGCGGGAGAAGAGATGAGCAGTTCTTC. This codes for CASSFGGTSGRRDEQFF.

The chain joins TRBV4-1 to TRBJ2-1; weak D call: TRBD1 (6 bases). V shed 2 bases and J shed 8 bases, with 19 bases lying between them. This CDR3 is 16 amino acids long. Germline CDR1 reads MGHRA; CDR2 reads YSYEKL. The CDR3 here is CASSQIRAQGRDEQFF. The CDR3 region has the DNA TGCGCCAGCAGCCAAATTAGGGCACAGGGCCGGGATGAGCAGTTCTTC.

The chain couples TRBV11-2 to TRBJ2-3, with 13 bases aligning to TRBD2. Germline V gene lookup returns CDR1 SGHAT and CDR2 FQNNGV. The CDR3 consists of 16 residues. The ends lost 0 bases at V and 7 bases at J; junction bases unmatched: 4. In DNA, the CDR3 is TGTGCCAGCAGCTTAGAACTAGCGGGGGGGCCTTATACGCAGTATTTT. Translated: CASSLELAGGPYTQYF.

This clone was found once. The chain uses TRBV14 and TRBJ2-5; D is unresolved. Looked up from germline, CDR1 is SGHDN and CDR2 is FVKESK. This CDR3 has 14 residues. Trimming pared 0 bases from V and 1 base from J, leaving 6 bases between. The CDR3 DNA sequence: TGTGCCAGCAGCCAAGACAGCGTCCAAGAGACCCAGTACTTC. Its protein is CASSQDSVQETQYF.

The J gene is TRBJ2-4, the V gene TRBV5-6; 9 bases match TRBD1. V shed 6 bases and J 0 bases; nucleotides not matched to a gene: 10. The CDR3 runs 17 residues. Germline V gene lookup returns CDR1 SGHDT and CDR2 YYEEEE. As DNA, the CDR3 is TGTGCCAGCAACTTAGACAGGGGGTCGGGAGCCAAAAACATTCAGTACTTC. Translated: CASNLDRGSGAKNIQYF.

Here the CDR3 reads CASSPRTGENTEAFF. In DNA, the CDR3 is TGTGCCAGCTCCCCAAGGACAGGGGAAAACACTGAAGCTTTCTTT. J is TRBJ1-1 and V is TRBV18; TRBD1 aligns across 9 bases. V was clipped by 6 bases and J by 2 bases; unmatched bases: 7. Germline V gene data show CDR1 as KGHSH and CDR2 as LQKENI. The CDR3 has 15 amino acids.

The DNA of the CDR3 is TGTGCCAGTAGTAACAGCTATGGCTACACCTTC. It specifies CASSNSYGYTF. The rearrangement links TRBV19 to TRBJ1-2; unclear D gene. This CDR3 comprises 11 residues. The germline V gene encodes CDR1 LNHDA and CDR2 SQIVND (reference sequence). V was clipped by 4 bases and J by 4 bases, with 4 bases between them.

The V and J genes are TRBV11-2 and TRBJ2-1, with a weak D call TRBD2 (6 bases). V lost 4 bases to trimming and J lost 2 bases, with 12 bases between them. CDR1 is SGHAT, CDR2 FQNNGV, per germline. The CDR3 runs to 15 residues. Written as DNA, the CDR3 is TGTGCCAGCAGCTCGGCGGCGGGAACCTACAATGAGCAGTTCTTC. Residues: CASSSAAGTYNEQFF.

CDR3 DNA sequence: TGCGCCAGCAGCCAACTGACAGGGGACTCCTACGAGCAGTACTTC. It encodes CASSQLTGDSYEQYF. The chain has TRBV4-3 and TRBJ2-7; 8 bases fit TRBD1. V dropped 2 bases and J dropped 0; count of bases not matched to a gene: 3. The CDR3 spans 15 residues. Germline lookup yields CDR1 LGHNA and CDR2 YSLEER.